Included here is one TCR beta chain sequence, with context. The V gene lost 3 bases and the J gene lost 10 bases, with 13 bases spanning the gap. The CDR3 sequence is 14 residues long. CDR1 is MDHEN, CDR2 SYDVKM, per germline. Treatment meaning: around 19 received Ad26.COV2.S at low or high dose, single or two shots; roughly five received placebo; per-sample allocation not given. The samples were gathered on day 63 after the first injection of vaccine or placebo. This vaccine is an Ad26 vector that expresses the Wuhan-strain SARS-CoV-2 spike. The data originate from a study of Ad26.COV2.S vaccination and SARS-CoV-2 variants. Study overall: Ad26.COV2.S was injected intramuscularly once or twice, 56 days apart.

Profiled with immunoSEQ multiplex PCR; TCRdb holds only in-frame clones, not every one. The sample lists more than 400,000 clones, roughly 88% occurring once. The TCR comes from a person aged 18 to 59 who received the Ad26.COV2.S COVID-19 vaccine or a placebo. This chain links TRBV28 with TRBJ1-6; D is perhaps TRBD1 (5 bases). Material: peripheral blood, obtained in a trial of Ad26.COV2.S vaccine versus placebo. The CDR3 DNA reads as TGTGCCAGCAGTTTGGGTGGCAGGGAATCACCCCTCCACTTT. It yields the protein CASSLGGRESPLHF.